The source of this TCR delta chain is a study of γδ T cells in repeated Plasmodium falciparum infection. On the study more broadly: Over approximately 640 days, donors received four mosquito-bite P. falciparum NF54 infections. Some Malian samples span acute malaria episodes; others come from no-transmission periods.

TCRdb fed the multiplex PCR reads to CATT. The repertoire consists of more than 70,000 delta-chain clones, with approximately 0.96% occurring once and the leading ten covering 9.5% to 10%. Gammadelta T cells were flow-sorted from PBMC into Vgamma9/Vdelta2+ and Vdelta2-negative populations for bulk analysis. In germline, CDR1 is TSWWSYY, CDR2 QGS. After removal of 4 bases from V and 0 bases from J, the junction contained 43 bases not matched to a gene. The CDR3 totals 32 residues. Findings of the study overall: In Vdelta2-negative, largely Vdelta1+, gammadelta repertoires, repeated controlled infections appeared to drive clonal selection waves. Malian children's Vdelta2-negative repertoires appeared more expanded and less diverse than Australians'.

On this clone: The antigen remains unidentified. A read error is possible here, since a much larger clone lies one base away. Other nucleotide sequences from this sample produce the same CDR3.

V is TRDV1 and J is TRDJ3, with TRDD3 identical over 12 bases. The source material was gamma-delta T cells from blood. This sequence originates from a pool of human donors (malaria-infected and uninfected, not separated). The CDR3 protein is CALGVLTLPSYSILGDTPKGRISSWDTRQMFF. The CDR3 DNA sequence: TGTGCTCTTGGGGTCCTGACACTCCCTTCCTACTCCATCCTGGGGGATACGCCCAAAGGGAGAATTAGCTCCTGGGACACCCGACAGATGTTTTTC.